This T cell receptor beta chain was observed in a study of blood T cells in healthy people across ages. Overall study results and limits: Getting older went along with TCR beta diversity per million T cells dropping roughly linearly. The long-lived group displayed more naive CD4+ cells, plus higher diversity, than the aged donors did.

The extraction recovered at least 5.5 micrograms of total RNA per sample. For the second PCR, which ran for roughly 7 to 11 cycles, a sample-barcoded 5' primer and a J-beta primer mix were used. Researchers report that each sample yielded at least 3 million CDR3-containing paired-end reads. TCRdb re-called the 5' RACE reads through MiXCR, storing one row per CDR3 protein. This sample carries 600,000 or so distinct CDR3 sequences, approximately 21% of them seen once, and the ten largest clones take approximately 3.7%. The germline V gene has CDR1 LGHDT and CDR2 YNNKEL (reference sequence). This CDR3 has 15 residues. For this clonotype: Its antigen remains unknown.

The chain employs TRBV3-1 and TRBJ2-1; tentatively, D is TRBD1 or TRBD2 (5 bases each). The DNA end is more similar to TRBJ2-5, so the J call may be wrong. What was sequenced was blood. The sequence was obtained from a man between 65 and 85 years old in good health. CDR3 bases: TGTGCCAGCAGCCAAATCGGGACGGGGATTGAGACCCAGTACTTC. It is translated as CASSQIGTGIETQYF.